The sequence of this T cell receptor beta chain was determined in a study of T cells after yellow fever vaccination. The study's findings and limits: Most primary-vaccination clones recurred post-booster (approximately 96% CD4, 85% to 90% CD8).

A note on this clonotype: What it recognizes is unknown.

TCRdb independently ran MiXCR on the 5' RACE reads; one entry per CDR3 protein. This sample carries 95,000 to 150,000 distinct CDR3 sequences, approximately 9% of them seen once, and the ten largest clones take approximately 37%. Deletions cut 4 bases from V and 5 bases from J, with 14 bases between. Germline assignment: CDR1 LGHNA and CDR2 YSLEER. There are 14 residues in the CDR3. The sequence came from a man younger than 35 who received the YFV17D yellow fever vaccine. Source: CD8+ T cells sorted from PBMCs, taken on the day of the yellow fever booster vaccination. The J gene is TRBJ1-2, the V gene TRBV4-3; D not resolved. DNA for the CDR3: TGCGCCAGCAGCCTCGAAACGGGCAGATATGGCTACACCTTC. It specifies CASSLETGRYGYTF.